Listed here are 12 T cell receptor beta chains from one sample, sequenced in a study of cytomegalovirus exposure and HLA in healthy donors. 13 Jbeta primers and 60 Vbeta primers were used for the PCR. Repertoires were generated with immunoSEQ multiplex PCR, while TCRdb's copy carries only in-frame clones and drops some. The sample carries 65,000 to 90,000 clones, about 78% recorded once. Input material: PBMCs. Receptors originate from a woman aged 40 to 50 in good health and CMV-seropositive.

Here the CDR3 reads CAISGGAGTQYF. The CDR3 DNA follows: TGTGCCATCAGTGGTGGGGCGGGGACGCAGTATTTT. This sequence joins TRBV10-3 and TRBJ2-3; D might be TRBD2 (6 bases). CDR1 and CDR2 from the germline V gene are ENHRY and SYGVKD. Between the trimmed V and J ends, which lost 4 bases and 9 bases, there was a span of 11 bases. The CDR3 sequence is 12 residues long.

DNA of the CDR3: TGTGCCAGAAGCTTGCACCGGGACTTAGAGGGCACTGAAGCTTTCTTT. It yields the protein CARSLHRDLEGTEAFF. The gene calls are TRBV5-3 and TRBJ1-1, with a weak D call TRBD1 (5 bases). TRBV5-3 is given ORF status, its function remaining uncertain. V was shortened by 1 base and J by 4 bases, with 17 bases between the two germline ends. This CDR3 is 16 amino acids long.

The genes are TRBV30 and TRBJ2-7; 9 bases agree with TRBD2. The CDR3 covers 13 residues. The junction had 3 bases not matched to a gene; V was cut back by 5 bases and J by 1 base. From germline, CDR1 is GTSNPN and CDR2 SVGIG (reference sequence). Written as DNA, the CDR3 is TGTGCCTGGGCGGGGGGGAATTCCTACGAGCAGTACTTC. Its translation is CAWAGGNSYEQYF.

This clone was picked up a small number of times. The genes are TRBV6-1 and TRBJ2-3, with 9 nucleotides matching TRBD1. V lost 6 bases and J lost 3; bases outside the gene matches: 4. The CDR3 is 14 amino acids. Germline V gene lookup returns CDR1 MNHNS and CDR2 SASEGT. CDR3 coding DNA: TGTGCCAGCAGGATGACAGGGGGAACAGATACGCAGTATTTT. Translating it yields CASRMTGGTDTQYF.

This chain uses TRBV9 with TRBJ1-6, with D maybe TRBD1 (6 bases). This CDR3 spans 16 amino acids. V was trimmed by 0 bases and J by 9 bases, leaving 16 bases between them. Germline V gene lookup returns CDR1 SGDLS and CDR2 YYNGEE. CDR3 nucleotides: TGTGCCAGCAGCGTAGAATTTGCGACAGGCGGTTCACCCCTCCACTTT. Translation: CASSVEFATGGSPLHF.

The chain uses TRBV15 and TRBJ2-1; TRBD2 aligns across 10 bases. The CDR3 length is 14 residues. Germline V CDR1 and CDR2: LNHNV, YYDKDF (reference sequence). Losses at the gene ends were 8 bases for V and 6 bases for J; bases not matched to a gene: 7. The CDR3 region has the DNA TGTGCCACCCGCGGGACTAGCGACATCAATGAGCAGTTCTTC. Translating it yields CATRGTSDINEQFF.

The chain joins TRBV6-1 to TRBJ1-3; no clear D gene. Trimming stripped 3 bases from V and 2 bases from J, with 11 bases between. This CDR3 region has 15 residues. Germline loops: CDR1 MNHNS, CDR2 SASEGT. The CDR3 loop reads CASSEVRLTGNTIYF. As DNA, the CDR3 is TGTGCCAGCAGTGAGGTCAGATTGACTGGAAACACCATATATTTT.

The chain recombines TRBV9 with TRBJ1-3; 8 nucleotides line up with TRBD1. The CDR3 loop spans 14 amino acids. CDR1 and CDR2 from the germline V gene are SGDLS and YYNGEE. The junction had 6 bases not matched to a gene; V was cut back by 2 bases and J by 8 bases. Written as DNA, the CDR3 is TGTGCCAGCAGCGTCAGGGGGCGCGGGGACACCATATATTTT. It encodes CASSVRGRGDTIYF.

The chain combines TRBV2 with TRBJ2-5, with D possibly being TRBD2 (6 bases). Trimming took off 6 bases at V and 0 bases at J, with 8 bases between the two ends. Germline CDR1 and CDR2: SNHLY and FYNNEI. The CDR3 totals 13 residues. This CDR3 is CASRGDYQETQYF. In nucleotides, the CDR3 is TGTGCCAGCAGGGGGGACTACCAAGAGACCCAGTACTTC.

V usage is TRBV7-9 and J usage is TRBJ2-2; TRBD2 matches at 8 bases. The CDR3 consists of 15 residues. Germline V gene sequence: CDR1 SEHNR, CDR2 FQNEAQ (reference sequence). J lost 3 bases, V lost 2 bases, and 2 bases had no gene match. CDR3 nucleotides: TGTGCCAGCAGCTTACGGGGGGGAGACACCGGGGAGCTGTTTTTT. Its translation: CASSLRGGDTGELFF. The entire variable domain, with the rest obtained from reference TRBV7-9 and TRBJ2-2, is as follows: DTGVSQNPRHKITKRGQNVTFRCDPISEHNRLYWYRQTLGQGPEFLTYFQNEAQLEKSRLLSDRFSAERPKGSFSTLEIQRTEQGDSAMYLCASSLRGGDTGELFFGEGSRLTVL.

This clone has just one count. This chain connects TRBV5-6 to TRBJ1-3; tentative D call: TRBD1 (5 bases). V lost 4 bases and J 3 bases, leaving 14 bases between the germline ends. Germline-derived CDR1 and CDR2 are SGHDT and YYEEEE. The CDR3 loop spans 15 amino acids. The CDR3 spells CASSPLAGGGNTIYF. CDR3 nucleotide sequence: TGTGCCAGCAGCCCATTAGCCGGGGGTGGAAACACCATATATTTT.

A few counts support this clone. J is TRBJ2-1 and V is TRBV5-1; 8 nucleotides line up with TRBD2. CDR1 and CDR2 (germline): SGHRS, YFSETQ. The CDR3 sequence is 15 residues long. The V segment lost 6 bases and the J segment 0 bases; nucleotides outside the gene matches: 5. DNA of the CDR3: TGCGCCAGCAACCCGGGGGGGAGCTCCTACAATGAGCAGTTCTTC. Protein: CASNPGGSSYNEQFF.